These 29 T cell receptor beta chains came from one sample sequenced in a study of early T cells in non-severe SARS-CoV-2 infection. Each CDR3 protein is one row after TCRdb ran MiXCR on the 5' RACE reads. In the table there are about 130,000 distinct CDR3 sequences, under 15% of which are singletons. The sequenced sample consisted of whole blood. These receptors came from an adult who was a healthcare worker with PCR-confirmed SARS-CoV-2 infection or an uninfected control (not recorded which).

The chain is built from TRBV11-2 and TRBJ2-1, with TRBD1 matching 9 bases. Germline CDR1 and CDR2: SGHAT and FQNNGV. The CDR3 length is 17 residues. The V segment lost 1 base and the J segment 9 bases; nucleotides outside the gene matches: 13. CDR3 sequence reads: CASSLGPSGTGRSEQFF. The CDR3 nucleotides read TGTGCCAGCAGCTTAGGACCCAGTGGGACAGGGCGGAGTGAGCAGTTCTTC.

Worth noting for this clonotype: Since a much larger clone is just one base distant, this may be a read error. No conserved phenylalanine or tryptophan is present at the end of the CDR3, so a read error is the likely explanation. The rearrangement links TRBV5-1 to TRBJ1-1; D gene uncertain. The germline CDR1 and CDR2 sequences are SGHRS and YFSETQ. The length of the CDR3 is 11 residues. V lost 6 bases to trimming and J lost 0 bases, with 3 bases between them. The CDR3 sequence: CASILNTEAFS. In DNA form, the CDR3 reads TGCGCCAGCATATTGAACACTGAAGCTTTCTCT.

The chain's CDR3 is CASSPPGPQGDTQYF. CDR3 coding DNA: TGTGCCAGCAGCCCCCCCGGACCCCAAGGTGATACGCAGTATTTT. The rearrangement uses TRBV3-1 and TRBJ2-3; unclear D gene. The CDR3 runs to 15 residues. V was shortened by 4 bases and J by 6 bases, with 17 bases between the two germline ends. Per germline, CDR1 LGHDT and CDR2 YNNKEL (reference sequence).

Many counts were recorded for this clonotype. V gene TRBV20-1 combines with J gene TRBJ1-2; 8 bases agree with TRBD1. The CDR3 is made up of 16 amino acids. Trimming cost V 0 bases and J 2 bases; bases outside gene matches: 8. Germline-derived CDR1 and CDR2 are DFQATT and SNEGSKA (reference sequence). CDR3 DNA: TGCAGTGCTAGAGATCCGACTACAGGGGGGAACTATGGCTACACCTTC. Translated, it gives CSARDPTTGGNYGYTF.

V usage is TRBV25-1 and J usage is TRBJ1-1; TRBD1 agrees at 10 bases. This CDR3 spans 13 amino acids. Germline CDR1 reads MGHDK; CDR2 reads SYGVNS. The V gene end was trimmed by 7 bases and the J gene end by 4 bases; junction bases not matched to a gene: 3. The CDR3 coding sequence is TGTGCCAGCAAGAGGACAGGGGGCACTGAAGCTTTCTTT. The encoded protein is CASKRTGGTEAFF. The variable domain in full, with the rest retrieved from reference TRBV25-1 and TRBJ1-1, is EADIYQTPRYLVIGTGKKITLECSQTMGHDKMYWYQQDPGMELHLIHYSYGVNSTEKGDLSSESTVSRIRTEHFPLTLESARPSHTSQYLCASKRTGGTEAFFGQGTRLTVV.

In its sample, this clonotype was seen a few times. V and J are TRBV20-1 and TRBJ1-2, with 9 positions matching TRBD1. Germline CDR1 DFQATT, CDR2 SNEGSKA (reference sequence). CDR3 size: 15 residues. The V segment lost 2 bases and the J segment 3 bases; nucleotides outside the gene matches: 7. The chain's CDR3 is CSARPGTGIHYGYTF. Here the CDR3 DNA reads TGCAGTGCTAGACCCGGGACAGGGATTCACTATGGCTACACCTTC.

The gene calls are TRBV7-3 and TRBJ1-2, with a tentative D call TRBD1 (5 bases). The V end lost 5 bases, the J end lost 8 bases, and 15 bases lay between the germline ends. Germline CDR1 is SGHTA and CDR2 is FQGTGA. The CDR3 covers 13 residues. CDR3 region: CASSTQGGYGYTF. In nucleotides, the CDR3 is TGTGCCAGCAGCACCCAGGGCGGGTACGGCTACACCTTC.

The sample holds one count of this clonotype. The chain employs TRBV29-1 and TRBJ2-3; D may be TRBD2 (7 bases). V was clipped by 7 bases and J by 0 bases, with 11 bases between them. The CDR3 consists of 13 residues. Germline CDR1 reads SQVTM; CDR2 reads ANQGSEA. The CDR3 sequence is CSGGGGSTDTQYF. The DNA for the CDR3 is TGCAGCGGAGGCGGGGGCAGCACAGATACGCAGTATTTT.

The sample holds a few counts of this clonotype. The chain is built from TRBV9 and TRBJ1-1; TRBD1 might be the D (6 bases). Germline V gene lookup returns CDR1 SGDLS and CDR2 YYNGEE. Trimming removed 4 bases at V and 5 bases at J, with 21 bases between. The CDR3 consists of 16 residues. This CDR3 is CASSPFGGPQGTEAFF. For the CDR3, the DNA is TGTGCCAGCAGCCCCTTCGGGGGACCTCAGGGGACTGAAGCTTTCTTT.

The V gene is TRBV5-1, the J gene TRBJ1-2, with D possibly being TRBD1 (5 bases). The V end lost 3 bases, the J end lost 8 bases, and 14 bases lay between the germline ends. CDR1 and CDR2 from the germline V gene are SGHRS and YFSETQ. This CDR3 comprises 13 residues. CDR3 sequence reads: CASSWEGRDGYTF. As DNA, the CDR3 is TGCGCCAGCAGCTGGGAGGGGAGAGACGGCTACACCTTC.

The table lists this clonotype with a few counts. The chain joins TRBV7-9 to TRBJ2-5; D gene ambiguous. V was trimmed by 2 bases and J by 1 base, leaving 8 bases between them. Germline CDR1 is SEHNR and CDR2 is FQNEAQ (reference sequence). This CDR3 is 14 amino acids long. The CDR3 here is CASSLSHPQETQYF. In nucleotides, the CDR3 is TGTGCCAGCAGCTTAAGTCACCCCCAAGAGACCCAGTACTTC. Complete variable domain (other parts from reference TRBV7-9 and TRBJ2-5): DTGVSQNPRHKITKRGQNVTFRCDPISEHNRLYWYRQTLGQGPEFLTYFQNEAQLEKSRLLSDRFSAERPKGSFSTLEIQRTEQGDSAMYLCASSLSHPQETQYFGPGTRLLVL.

The chain uses TRBV7-9 and TRBJ2-7; D uncertain. CDR1 and CDR2 from the germline V gene are SEHNR and FQNEAQ (reference sequence). CDR3 length: 13 residues. Trimming pared 3 bases from V and 6 bases from J, leaving 12 bases between. In nucleotides, the CDR3 is TGTGCCAGCAGCTTGAGCAGTCCAGGCGAGCAGTACTTC. Residues: CASSLSSPGEQYF.

In its sample, this clonotype was seen a few times. The chain uses TRBV4-1 and TRBJ2-1; D not certain. The CDR3 consists of 14 residues. Between the trimmed V and J ends, which lost 1 base and 7 bases, there was a span of 11 bases. The germline V gene encodes CDR1 MGHRA and CDR2 YSYEKL. The DNA of the CDR3 is TGCGCCAGCAGCCAAGCTTTCCCGGGTAATGAGCAGTTCTTC. Its protein is CASSQAFPGNEQFF.

This chain links TRBV20-1 with TRBJ2-7; 11 nucleotides line up with TRBD2. The ends lost 3 bases at V and 6 bases at J; junction bases unmatched: 10. CDR1 and CDR2 (germline): DFQATT, SNEGSKA (reference sequence). CDR3 length: 15 amino acids. The CDR3 region has the DNA TGCAGTGCTAGTCGACATAGCGGGGGGGCATCCGAGCAGTACTTC. It translates to CSASRHSGGASEQYF.

This clonotype was observed a handful of times. V usage is TRBV2 and J usage is TRBJ1-2, with 7 bases aligning to TRBD1. Germline V gives CDR1 SNHLY, CDR2 FYNNEI. The ends lost 3 bases at V and 6 bases at J; junction bases unmatched: 7. This CDR3 is 14 amino acids long. This CDR3 is CASSEMTGPHGYTF. The CDR3 nucleotides read TGTGCCAGCAGTGAGATGACAGGGCCCCATGGCTACACCTTC.

This clonotype was counted between two and nine times. V is TRBV19 and J is TRBJ2-1, with D perhaps TRBD1 or TRBD2 (7 bases each). The V end was cut by 5 bases, the J end by 3 bases, with 11 bases between. The CDR3 covers 14 residues. Germline assignment: CDR1 LNHDA and CDR2 SQIVND (reference sequence). The DNA for the CDR3 is TGTGCCAGTAGTGGGAGGGACAGCTACAATGAGCAGTTCTTC. It specifies CASSGRDSYNEQFF.

On this clonotype itself: The germline gene is not matched at one end of the junction; a read error may be the cause. The chain joins TRBV10-2 to TRBJ2-7; the D gene could be TRBD1 or TRBD2 (5 bases each). The CDR3 contains 14 residues. CDR1 WSHSY and CDR2 SAAADI come from the germline V gene. CDR3 residues: CASNNDRGVQGRSF. The CDR3 DNA follows: TGCGCCAGCAATAATGATAGAGGGGTCCAGGGACGGTCGTTC.

This clonotype was counted a few times. V usage is TRBV4-1 and J usage is TRBJ2-2, with 10 bases lining up with TRBD1. V lost 6 bases, J lost 6 bases, and 4 bases stayed unmatched. The length of the CDR3 is 14 residues. The germline V gene has CDR1 MGHRA and CDR2 YSYEKL. As DNA, the CDR3 is TGCGCCAGCAGTTCGACAGGGGGCCCCGGGGAGCTGTTTTTT. Translated, it gives CASSSTGGPGELFF.

CDR3 amino acids: CASSPPRGALGNEQFF. The DNA for the CDR3 is TGTGCCAGCTCACCACCGCGGGGGGCCCTGGGGAATGAGCAGTTCTTC. V gene TRBV18 combines with J gene TRBJ2-1; TRBD2 aligns across 8 bases. V gave up 0 bases and J gave up 7 bases; unmatched junction bases: 8. CDR1 and CDR2 (germline): KGHSH, LQKENI. The CDR3 runs to 16 residues. Combining the CDR3 with reference TRBV18 and TRBJ2-1 gives the whole variable domain NAGVMQNPRHLVRRRGQEARLRCSPMKGHSHVYWYRQLPEEGLKFMVYLQKENIIDESGMPKERFSAEFPKEGPSILRIQQVVRGDSAAYFCASSPPRGALGNEQFFGPGTRLTVL.

This chain connects TRBV6-6 to TRBJ1-5; TRBD1 matches at 9 bases. This CDR3 contains 17 residues. V shed 6 bases and J 8 bases; nucleotides not matched to a gene: 17. CDR1 MNHNY and CDR2 SVGAGI come from the germline V gene (reference sequence). The DNA of the CDR3 is TGTGCCAGCAGCTCCGGGACAGGGTCGATCGGGGGCGAGCCCCAGCATTTT. This translates into CASSSGTGSIGGEPQHF.

The CDR3 sequence: CASSRSAESYGYTF. CDR3 nucleotide sequence: TGTGCCAGCTCCAGATCGGCAGAGAGCTATGGCTACACCTTC. The J gene is TRBJ1-2, the V gene TRBV18; D gene uncertain. V was cut by 6 bases and J by 4 bases, with 15 bases left in between. Germline values: CDR1 KGHSH, CDR2 LQKENI. The CDR3 totals 14 residues. The whole variable domain, filled in from reference TRBV18 and TRBJ1-2, reads NAGVMQNPRHLVRRRGQEARLRCSPMKGHSHVYWYRQLPEEGLKFMVYLQKENIIDESGMPKERFSAEFPKEGPSILRIQQVVRGDSAAYFCASSRSAESYGYTFGSGTRLTVV.

This chain uses TRBV4-2 with TRBJ1-2; 9 nucleotides line up with TRBD1. The germline gives CDR1 LGHNA, CDR2 YNFKEQ. After removal of 3 bases from V and 4 bases from J, the junction contained 12 bases not matched to a gene. The CDR3 is made up of 17 amino acids. CDR3 nucleotide sequence: TGTGCCAGCAGCCATCCAAGACCGGGACAGGGACCCTATGGCTACACCTTC. Translation gives CASSHPRPGQGPYGYTF.

The chain joins TRBV30 to TRBJ1-3; D remains unclear. The CDR3 spans 16 residues. Trimming pared 0 bases from V and 0 bases from J, leaving 12 bases between. The germline V gene has CDR1 GTSNPN and CDR2 SVGIG (reference sequence). The CDR3 sequence is CAWSVERTFSGNTIYF. In nucleotides, the CDR3 is TGTGCCTGGAGTGTAGAACGGACCTTCTCTGGAAACACCATATATTTT.

This clonotype has at least ten counts. This chain connects TRBV3-1 to TRBJ1-1, with unresolved D. V was cut by 3 bases and J by 11 bases, with 16 bases left in between. Germline V gene lookup returns CDR1 LGHDT and CDR2 YNNKEL (reference sequence). There are 13 residues in the CDR3. Written as DNA, the CDR3 is TGTGCCAGCAGCCAGCTTCAGTGGGGTCGGGCTTTCTTT. Its translation: CASSQLQWGRAFF.

At least ten counts were recorded for this clonotype. The chain joins TRBV5-5 to TRBJ1-2, with TRBD1 matching over 7 bases. The CDR3 is 14 amino acids. CDR1 is SGHKS and CDR2 is YYEKEE in the germline V gene (reference sequence). J was trimmed by 4 bases and V by 0 bases; bases with no gene match: 3. This chain's CDR3 is CASSLGSGGYGYTF. CDR3 in DNA: TGTGCCAGCAGCTTGGGTTCAGGGGGCTATGGCTACACCTTC.

This chain uses TRBV12-3 or TRBV12-4 with TRBJ1-5; D is possibly TRBD1 (5 bases). This CDR3 contains 14 residues. V was clipped by 3 bases and J by 3 bases, with 9 bases between them. Written as DNA, the CDR3 is TGTGCCAGCAGTTTCGGGGGAGACAATCAGCCCCAGCATTTT. It codes for CASSFGGDNQPQHF.

The gene calls are TRBV5-6 and TRBJ1-1; D unclear. The V and J ends lost 1 base and 3 bases respectively, with 7 bases between them. The germline CDR1 and CDR2 sequences are SGHDT and YYEEEE. The CDR3 is 13 residues long. The DNA of the CDR3 is TGTGCCAGCAGCTTGAAAGATTACACTGAAGCTTTCTTT. Protein product: CASSLKDYTEAFF.

CDR3 nucleotide sequence: TGCGCCAGCAGCCAAGGTCCGGCAGGGGTAAGCAATTCACCCCTCCACTTT. It specifies CASSQGPAGVSNSPLHF. The V gene is TRBV4-1, the J gene TRBJ1-6, with D maybe TRBD1 (6 bases). The V end was cut by 1 base, the J end by 7 bases, with 17 bases between. The CDR3 sequence is 17 residues long. Germline V gene sequence: CDR1 MGHRA, CDR2 YSYEKL.

CDR3 nucleotides: TGCAGCGTTGGGGGTGCTAATGAAAAACTGTTTTTT. It specifies CSVGGANEKLFF. The V call is TRBV29-1, the J call TRBJ1-4, with D unclear. Deletions cut 4 bases from V and 3 bases from J, with 6 bases between. CDR1 is SQVTM, CDR2 ANQGSEA, per germline. This CDR3 region has 12 residues.